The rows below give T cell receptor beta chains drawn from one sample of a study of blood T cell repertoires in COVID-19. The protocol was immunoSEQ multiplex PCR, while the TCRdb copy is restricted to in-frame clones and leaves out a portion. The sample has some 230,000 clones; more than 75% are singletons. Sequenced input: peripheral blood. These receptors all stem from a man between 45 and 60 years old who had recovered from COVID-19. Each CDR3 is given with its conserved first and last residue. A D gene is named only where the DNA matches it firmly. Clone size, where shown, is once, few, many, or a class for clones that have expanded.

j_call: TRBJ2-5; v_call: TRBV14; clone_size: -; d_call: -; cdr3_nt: TGTGCCAGCAGCCAAGATCCCGGTAAATGGACCCAGTACTTC; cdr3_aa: CASSQDPGKWTQYF
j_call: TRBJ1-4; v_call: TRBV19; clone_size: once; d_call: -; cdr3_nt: TGTGCCAGTAGTATCCAGGGCCCCGCAACTAATGAAAAACTGTTTTTT; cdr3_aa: CASSIQGPATNEKLFF
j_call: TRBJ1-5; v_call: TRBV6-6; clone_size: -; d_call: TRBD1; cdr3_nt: TGTGCCAGCAGTTACGGTAAAACAGGGGGGAATCAGCCCCAGCATTTT; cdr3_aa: CASSYGKTGGNQPQHF
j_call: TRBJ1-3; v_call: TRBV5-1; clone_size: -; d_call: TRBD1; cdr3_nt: TGCGCCAGCAGCTACAGGACAGGGGGGATCTCTGGAAACACCATATATTTT; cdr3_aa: CASSYRTGGISGNTIYF
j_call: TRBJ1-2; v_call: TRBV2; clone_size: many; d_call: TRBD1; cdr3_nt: TGTGCCAGCAGTTTACAGGGGGCTGGCTATGGCTACACCTTC; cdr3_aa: CASSLQGAGYGYTF
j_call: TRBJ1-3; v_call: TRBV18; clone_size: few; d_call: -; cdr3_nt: TGTGCCAGCTCACCTCCGTCGGGTTCTGGAAACACCATATATTTT; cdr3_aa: CASSPPSGSGNTIYF
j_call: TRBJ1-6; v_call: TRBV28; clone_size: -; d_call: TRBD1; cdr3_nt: TGTGCCAGCAGTCCCACAGGGGGCTCCTATAATTCACCCCTCCACTTT; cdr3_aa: CASSPTGGSYNSPLHF
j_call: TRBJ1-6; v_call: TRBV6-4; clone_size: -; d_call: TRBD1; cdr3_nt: TGTGCCAGCAGTGAAGGACAGGCCTATAATTCACCCCTCCACTTT; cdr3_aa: CASSEGQAYNSPLHF
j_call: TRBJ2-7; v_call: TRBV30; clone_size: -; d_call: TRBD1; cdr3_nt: TGTGCCTGGAGTGTTTTAGTCCGGACAGGGGGTTTTTACGAGCAGTACTTC; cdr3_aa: CAWSVLVRTGGFYEQYF
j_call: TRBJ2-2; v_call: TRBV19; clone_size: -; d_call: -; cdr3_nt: TGTGCCAGTAGTATTCCTGGAACAGGGCGGGTCACCGGGGAGCTGTTTTTT; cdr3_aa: CASSIPGTGRVTGELFF
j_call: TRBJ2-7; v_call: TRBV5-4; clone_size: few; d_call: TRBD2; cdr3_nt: TGTGCCAGCAGCCACGGACTAGTCCCTTACGAGCAGTACTTC; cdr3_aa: CASSHGLVPYEQYF
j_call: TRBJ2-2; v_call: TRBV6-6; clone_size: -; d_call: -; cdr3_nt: TGTGCCAGCAGCCGACAGGGAGGACGTCTGTCCGGGGAGCTGTTTTTT; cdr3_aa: CASSRQGGRLSGELFF
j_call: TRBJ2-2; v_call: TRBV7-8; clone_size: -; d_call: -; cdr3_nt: TGTGCCAGCACCGAACGGGACACCTACACCGGGGAGCTGTTTTTT; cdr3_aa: CASTERDTYTGELFF
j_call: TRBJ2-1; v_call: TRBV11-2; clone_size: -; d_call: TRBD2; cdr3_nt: TGTGCCAGCAGCTTAGATGCGGGAGGGCCCTATGAGCAGTTCTTC; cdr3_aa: CASSLDAGGPYEQFF
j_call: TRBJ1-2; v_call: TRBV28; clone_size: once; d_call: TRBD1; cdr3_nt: TGTGCCAGCAGTTGGGGACAGGCCACCATCTATGGCTACACCTTC; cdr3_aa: CASSWGQATIYGYTF